The 15 T cell receptor beta chains below come from one sample, sequenced in a study of blood T cell repertoires in COVID-19 (TCRdb year 2020). Libraries were built with the immunoSEQ multiplex PCR assay. The source is immuneACCESS, and TCRdb retained only in-frame sequences with V and J called. Part of the clones is not carried over; for the studies checked, unresolved V genes explain less than half of this, and the remainder is unexplained. In this sample the table shows approximately 200,000 clones, 75% to 85% of which occur a single time. Jointly, the top ten make up about an eighth of the sample. Sequencing was done on a sample of PBMCs or T cells enriched from blood (not recorded which). These receptors were collected from a middle-aged man who had recovered from COVID-19.

This chain links TRBV24-1 with TRBJ2-1; no definite D call. The V end was cut by 5 bases, the J end by 4 bases, with 8 bases between. The CDR3 spans 13 residues. Germline CDR1 reads KGHDR; CDR2 reads SFDVKD. The CDR3 DNA reads as TGTGCCACCAGTGGTTCGACTTACAATGAGCAGTTCTTC. Translation: CATSGSTYNEQFF.

V is TRBV10-3 and J is TRBJ1-1; 7 bases fit TRBD1. Germline loops: CDR1 ENHRY, CDR2 SYGVKD. Unmatched junction bases numbered 4, after V lost 2 bases and J lost 1 base. This CDR3 spans 15 amino acids. For the CDR3, the DNA is TGTGCCATCAGTGAGAGGGGGCGTTCGAACACTGAAGCTTTCTTT. Its translation: CAISERGRSNTEAFF.

The genes are TRBV9 and TRBJ2-2; TRBD2 is a possible D gene (6 bases). CDR3 length: 15 amino acids. The germline V and J ends were trimmed by 1 base and 3 bases, with 10 bases remaining between them. Germline values: CDR1 SGDLS, CDR2 YYNGEE. The CDR3 DNA follows: TGTGCCAGCAGCGTATTACCGGGGGACACCGGGGAGCTGTTTTTT. It specifies CASSVLPGDTGELFF. Filled out from reference TRBV9 and TRBJ2-2, the complete variable domain reads DSGVTQTPKHLITATGQRVTLRCSPRSGDLSVYWYQQSLDQGLQFLIQYYNGEERAKGNILERFSAQQFPDLHSELNLSSLELGDSALYFCASSVLPGDTGELFFGEGSRLTVL.

This clone was counted once. The chain recombines TRBV3-1 (or the pseudogene TRBV3-2) with TRBJ2-1; 11 bases fit TRBD2. From germline, CDR1 is LGHDT and CDR2 YNNKEL (reference sequence). The J segment lost 3 bases and the V segment lost 6 bases, leaving 1 base of the junction unmatched. The CDR3 covers 14 residues. CDR3 bases: TGTGCCAGCAGGCTAGCGGGAGGCTACAATGAGCAGTTCTTC. Protein sequence: CASRLAGGYNEQFF.

The V and J genes are TRBV27 and TRBJ2-2; 7 bases are a match to TRBD1. V lost 8 bases, J lost 6 bases, and 6 bases stayed unmatched. Germline loops: CDR1 MNHEY, CDR2 SMNVEV (reference sequence). The CDR3 has 13 amino acids. The CDR3 bases are TGTGCCAGCCAAATCCAGGGGGCCGGGGAGCTGTTTTTT. As protein: CASQIQGAGELFF.

The V call is TRBV23-1, the J call TRBJ2-5; the D gene is possibly TRBD2 (5 bases). TRBV23-1 qualifies as an ORF whose function is uncertain. The CDR3 totals 16 residues. V lost 0 bases and J lost 2, with 13 bases in between. CDR3: CASSQSRGPLQETQYF. The CDR3 DNA is TGCGCCAGCAGTCAATCGAGAGGGCCCCTACAAGAGACCCAGTACTTC.

This chain links TRBV4-3 with TRBJ1-3; 7 bases match TRBD1. The CDR3 sequence is 14 residues long. Germline lookup yields CDR1 LGHNA and CDR2 YSLEER. The V segment lost 1 base and the J segment 8 bases; nucleotides outside the gene matches: 5. Here the CDR3 reads CASSQGGGEDTIYF. The CDR3 coding sequence is TGCGCCAGCAGCCAAGGAGGGGGCGAGGACACCATATATTTT.

The chain couples TRBV5-1 to TRBJ1-6; D call uncertain. Germline V gene data show CDR1 as SGHRS and CDR2 as YFSETQ. The CDR3 spans 15 residues. Deletions cut 4 bases from V and 0 bases from J, with 8 bases between. DNA for the CDR3: TGCGCCAGCAGCGAGAGTAGCTCCTATAATTCACCCCTCCACTTT. This encodes CASSESSSYNSPLHF.

The J gene is TRBJ1-5, the V gene TRBV27; the D is unclear. Germline CDR1 MNHEY, CDR2 SMNVEV (reference sequence). V lost 5 bases and J lost 4, with 18 bases in between. This CDR3 is 16 amino acids long. The CDR3 coding sequence is TGTGCCAGCAGTCTCAAACCGGGGTTGGGGAATCAGCCCCAGCATTTT. This codes for CASSLKPGLGNQPQHF.

The table lists this clone with a count of one. The chain couples TRBV2 to TRBJ2-3, with 7 bases lining up with TRBD1. Germline values: CDR1 SNHLY, CDR2 FYNNEI. Losses at the gene ends were 5 bases for V and 4 bases for J; bases not matched to a gene: 12. The CDR3 is 16 residues long. The CDR3: CASSRQGGLSPDTQYF. As DNA, the CDR3 is TGTGCCAGCAGTCGACAGGGCGGTCTCTCACCAGATACGCAGTATTTT.

The chain is built from TRBV5-1 and TRBJ1-4, with 8 bases lining up with TRBD1. J lost 3 bases, V lost 1 base, and 2 bases had no gene match. This CDR3 is built from 15 residues. Germline V CDR1 and CDR2: SGHRS, YFSETQ. The CDR3 reads CASSLRTGSNEKLFF. The CDR3 DNA is TGCGCCAGCAGCTTGCGGACAGGGTCTAATGAAAAACTGTTTTTT.

This chain joins TRBV2 and TRBJ1-4, with a possible D match to TRBD1 (5 bases). The CDR3 extends over 15 amino acids. Trimming took off 2 bases at V and 8 bases at J, with 15 bases between the two ends. Looked up from germline, CDR1 is SNHLY and CDR2 is FYNNEI. The CDR3 loop reads CASSENAGFGEKLFF. The CDR3 DNA reads TGTGCCAGCAGTGAAAACGCAGGGTTTGGCGAAAAACTGTTTTTT.

This clone was counted once. The rearrangement joins TRBV5-6 to TRBJ2-7; TRBD2 is a possible D gene (5 bases). The V end lost 4 bases, the J end lost 3 bases, and 11 bases lay between the germline ends. The CDR3 length is 13 residues. Per germline, CDR1 SGHDT and CDR2 YYEEEE. The CDR3 sequence: CASSPPGVYEQYF. In nucleotides, the CDR3 is TGTGCCAGCAGCCCTCCCGGGGTCTACGAGCAGTACTTC.

J is TRBJ2-5 and V is TRBV5-1; 15 nucleotides line up with TRBD2. The CDR3 is made up of 16 amino acids. The V gene's germline CDR1 is SGHRS and CDR2 YFSETQ. The junction had 7 bases not matched to a gene; V was cut back by 5 bases and J by 5 bases. CDR3 protein: CASRRTSGRAAETQYF. CDR3 nucleotides: TGCGCCAGCAGAAGGACTAGCGGGAGGGCAGCGGAGACCCAGTACTTC.

This clone was recorded only once. This rearrangement joins TRBV4-1 to TRBJ2-2; no clear D gene. The CDR3 spans 18 residues. CDR1 is MGHRA and CDR2 is YSYEKL in the germline V gene. With 0 bases removed from V and 4 bases from J, the gap between germline ends came to 18 bases. The CDR3 bases are TGCGCCAGCAGCCAAGATGGGTTCGGTGATTCGGGCACCGGGGAGCTGTTTTTT. It specifies CASSQDGFGDSGTGELFF.